This is a list of T cell receptor beta chains from one sample in a study of T cell repertoires and Cas9 in healthy adults. Method: immunoSEQ multiplex PCR; TCRdb's copy keeps in-frame clones and lacks some. Of about 15,000 clones detected, roughly 87% appear once; the ten largest clones hold roughly 1.5%. The sample taken for sequencing was Tregs (CD4+, CD25+, CD127-, CD137-, CD154-) from PBMCs; culture status not recorded. These receptors all come from a human donor in good health. Both conserved end residues are part of each CDR3. The D gene is left open where the match is weak. Size is omitted from some rows. Given values are once, few, many or a class for expanded clones.

>NA|TRBJ2-7|TRBV10-3|NA
TGTGCCATCAGTGTCACAGCCTACCCCTACGAGCAGTACTTC
CAISVTAYPYEQYF
>NA|TRBJ1-2|TRBV19|NA
TGTGCCAGTAGCGAGGGCTTCGGGTATGGCTACACCTTC
CASSEGFGYGYTF
>NA|TRBJ2-3|TRBV7-3|NA
TGTGCCAGCAGCCCGAGGGGTAGGACGTCGGTAGATACGCAGTATTTT
CASSPRGRTSVDTQYF
>NA|TRBJ1-1|TRBV7-2|NA
TGTGCCAGCAGCTTAAGAATGGGAGGAGCTCTGAACACTGAAGCTTTCTTT
CASSLRMGGALNTEAFF
>few|TRBJ1-2|TRBV29-1|NA
TGCAGCGTTGTTTCCCTGACTGTGATTGGTGGCTACACCTTC
CSVVSLTVIGGYTF
>NA|TRBJ2-1|TRBV7-9|NA
TGTGCCAGCAGCTCATTGGGGTACGTATACAATGAGCAGTTCTTC
CASSSLGYVYNEQFF
>NA|TRBJ2-1|TRBV7-3|TRBD2
TGTGCCAGCAGCTTGACAGGGACTAGCGGGAGGGGTGAGCAGTTCTTC
CASSLTGTSGRGEQFF
>NA|TRBJ1-5|TRBV7-8|NA
TGTGCCAGCAGCTTAGGCAGGTTAGAGAATCAGCCCCAGCATTTT
CASSLGRLENQPQHF
>NA|TRBJ1-5|TRBV11-1|TRBD1
TGTGCCAGCAGCTTAGAGGGGGCGGGGTTACAGCATTTT
CASSLEGAGLQHF
>once|TRBJ1-4|TRBV5-4|NA
TGTGCCAGCAGCTTGGGGTCGCCGACCGGGACTAATGAAAAACTGTTTTTT
CASSLGSPTGTNEKLFF
>NA|TRBJ2-1|TRBV10-3|NA
TGTGCCATCAGTGAGTCAAGACAGCCGCGGGACAATGAGCAGTTCTTC
CAISESRQPRDNEQFF
>NA|TRBJ2-1|TRBV18|TRBD1
TGTGCCAGCTCACCCGACAGGGGCGGGTGGCCTGAGCAGTTCTTC
CASSPDRGGWPEQFF
>NA|TRBJ2-3|TRBV7-9|NA
TGTGCCAGCAGACCTGACACAGATACGCAGTATTTT
CASRPDTDTQYF
>NA|TRBJ1-1|TRBV5-1|NA
TGCGCCAGCAGCTTGATGGGGTTGAGCACTGAAGCTTTCTTT
CASSLMGLSTEAFF